The 6 T cell receptor beta chains presented below share a single source sample, sequenced in a study of OX40 agonist ivuxolimab in advanced cancers. The protocol used for the library was the immunoSEQ multiplex PCR assay. Not all clones reach the TCRdb copy of this immuneACCESS table, which keeps in-frame sequences only. Checked studies attribute under half of the gap to unresolved V genes and leave the rest unexplained. Across this sample there are approximately 58,000 clones, with 80% to 90% seen only once. The ten largest account for about 1% of the sample. Sequenced here: CD4+ or CD8+ T cells sorted from blood, sampled in a trial of the OX40 agonist ivuxolimab. Receptors were obtained from an adult with an advanced solid tumor such as melanoma, head and neck, liver or kidney cancer.

This clone showed up just a few times. The rearrangement joins TRBV28 to TRBJ1-2, with D possibly matching TRBD1 (5 bases). Germline V lookup: CDR1 MDHEN, CDR2 SYDVKM. This CDR3 has 14 amino acids. V lost 3 bases and J lost 5, with 13 bases in between. The CDR3 reads CASSFNAGGYGYTF. CDR3 bases: TGTGCCAGCAGTTTCAATGCCGGGGGGTATGGCTACACCTTC.

The CDR3 DNA reads as TGTGCCAGCAGCCACGCCACGGAGAGAGATACGCAGTATTTT. This translates into CASSHATERDTQYF. The rearrangement links TRBV7-9 to TRBJ2-3, with D unclear. Deletions cut 5 bases from V and 5 bases from J, with 14 bases between. CDR1 is SEHNR, CDR2 FQNEAQ, per germline (reference sequence). This CDR3 spans 14 amino acids.

This clone was seen a handful of times. The gene calls are TRBV7-9 and TRBJ1-2; 8 positions match TRBD1. The CDR3 has 15 amino acids. Looked up from germline, CDR1 is SEHNR and CDR2 is FQNEAQ (reference sequence). Trimming removed 4 bases from V and 8 bases from J; junction bases left unmatched: 12. DNA of the CDR3: TGTGCCAGCAGCTCCTCAAGACAGGGGTATTACGGCTACACCTTC. It codes for CASSSSRQGYYGYTF.

V usage is TRBV2 and J usage is TRBJ2-5; either TRBD1 or TRBD2 may fit D (5 bases each). The germline gives CDR1 SNHLY, CDR2 FYNNEI. V was pared by 2 bases and J by 2 bases, with 9 bases between. This CDR3 is built from 14 residues. The CDR3 loop is CASSEMGVQETQYF. For the CDR3, the DNA is TGTGCCAGCAGTGAAATGGGGGTACAAGAGACCCAGTACTTC.

V is TRBV5-4 and J is TRBJ2-5; the D gene is possibly TRBD1 (6 bases). The J call may be incorrect, as the DNA end agrees better with TRBJ2-7. Per germline, CDR1 SGHNT and CDR2 YYREEE (reference sequence). This CDR3 has 14 residues. The CDR3 DNA follows: TGTGCCAGCAGCGTAACACAGGGCTCCTACGAGCAGTACTTC. This sequence encodes CASSVTQGSYEQYF.

The chain recombines TRBV4-2 with TRBJ2-5; no clear D. CDR1 LGHNA and CDR2 YNFKEQ come from the germline V gene. This CDR3 is 14 amino acids long. Trimming shortened V by 0 bases and J by 3 bases, and 8 bases separated the two germline ends. CDR3 sequence reads: CASSQDLGKETQYF. The CDR3 DNA reads TGTGCCAGCAGCCAAGATCTAGGGAAAGAGACCCAGTACTTC.